Shown below are 7 T cell receptor beta chains from a single sample sequenced in a study of blood T cell repertoires in COVID-19. Data came from immunoSEQ multiplex PCR; TCRdb stores just in-frame clones and leaves some out. Here the sample spans about 230,000 clones, under 90% being singletons. Sequencing was carried out using peripheral blood. The receptors derive from a man aged 50 to 60 with COVID-19, enrolled during active disease.

The rearrangement links TRBV19 to TRBJ1-6; no reliable D call. The CDR3 runs to 13 residues. Deletions cut 1 base from V and 8 bases from J, with 6 bases between. Germline V lookup: CDR1 LNHDA, CDR2 SQIVND (reference sequence). The CDR3 reads CASSIGADSPLHF. CDR3 in DNA: TGTGCCAGTAGTATAGGGGCAGATTCACCCCTCCACTTT. Supplemented by reference TRBV19 and TRBJ1-6, the full variable domain reads DGGITQSPKYLFRKEGQNVTLSCEQNLNHDAMYWYRQDPGQGLRLIYYSQIVNDFQKGDIAEGYSVSREKKESFPLTVTSAQKNPTAFYLCASSIGADSPLHFGNGTRLTVT.

The chain is built from TRBV6-5 and TRBJ2-7; D is perhaps TRBD2 (6 bases). Between the trimmed V and J ends, which lost 6 bases and 2 bases, there was a span of 11 bases. Germline CDR1 reads MNHEY; CDR2 reads SVGAGI. The CDR3 spans 13 residues. CDR3 region: CASSRGGAYEQYF. Written as DNA, the CDR3 is TGTGCCAGCAGCCGGGGAGGAGCCTACGAGCAGTACTTC.

The chain is built from TRBV10-3 and TRBJ1-6, with TRBD1 matching over 7 bases. Germline V gene sequence: CDR1 ENHRY, CDR2 SYGVKD. Trimming removed 7 bases from V and 4 bases from J; junction bases left unmatched: 7. CDR3 length: 15 amino acids. Here the CDR3 reads CAIKTGTAYNSPLHF. The CDR3 nucleotides are TGTGCCATCAAAACCGGGACAGCTTATAATTCACCCCTCCACTTT.

This clone was counted only a few times. This chain links TRBV7-2 with TRBJ2-1; TRBD2 agrees at 7 bases. V lost 5 bases to trimming and J lost 8 bases; unmatched junction nucleotides: 6. Germline-derived CDR1 and CDR2 are SGHTA and FQGNSA. This CDR3 is built from 13 residues. The CDR3 is CASSHPRGDEQFF. CDR3 sequence (DNA): TGTGCCAGCAGCCACCCCCGGGGGGATGAGCAGTTCTTC.

The genes are TRBV4-1 and TRBJ1-1; D remains ambiguous. From germline, CDR1 is MGHRA and CDR2 YSYEKL. The V end was cut by 0 bases, the J end by 2 bases, with 7 bases between. The CDR3 runs to 14 residues. The chain's CDR3 is CASSQDLANTEAFF. CDR3 bases: TGCGCCAGCAGCCAAGATCTAGCCAACACTGAAGCTTTCTTT.

This chain uses TRBV10-3 with TRBJ2-2; D is possibly TRBD2 (5 bases). This CDR3 has 16 amino acids. Deletions cut 5 bases from V and 2 bases from J, with 15 bases between. Germline lookup yields CDR1 ENHRY and CDR2 SYGVKD. For the CDR3, the DNA is TGTGCCATCAGTAGGGAGAGAGCGATAAACACCGGGGAGCTGTTTTTT. Protein sequence: CAISRERAINTGELFF.

The gene calls are TRBV6-5 and TRBJ1-2; 9 nucleotides match TRBD1. Germline V gene sequence: CDR1 MNHEY, CDR2 SVGAGI. The ends lost 2 bases at V and 6 bases at J; junction bases unmatched: 1. This CDR3 region has 13 residues. As DNA, the CDR3 is TGTGCCAGCAGTTACGGGACAGGGAATGGCTACACCTTC. It codes for CASSYGTGNGYTF.